This T cell receptor (beta chain) stems from a study of T cell responses to AZD1222 COVID-19 vaccine. Notes on this clone: The antigen remains unidentified.

Assay: immunoSEQ multiplex PCR; the TCRdb copy retains only in-frame clones and omits some. Of about 96,000 clones listed, about 88% are singletons. The CDR3 runs 14 residues. The V segment lost 6 bases and the J segment 7 bases; nucleotides outside the gene matches: 9. The germline CDR1 and CDR2 sequences are MDHEN and SYDVKM. Study-wide findings and caveats: Among the donors, most were white British and more were female, and clonal diversity was possibly underestimated. Once two AZD1222 doses were given, Spike-specific TCR breadth and depth went up. Baseline serostatus was positive in only six AZD1222 recipients. Reportedly, nearly half the spike-specific TCRs target unmutated variant regions.

This specimen was peripheral blood, taken on day 0 of AZD1222 vaccination. The V gene is TRBV28, the J gene TRBJ1-2, with TRBD1 identical over 9 bases. This clonotype originated in an adult in good health. The CDR3 here is CASRFTGTGIGYTF. Here the CDR3 DNA reads TGTGCCAGCAGATTCACCGGGACAGGGATTGGCTACACCTTC.